The 27 T cell receptor beta chains listed next were all sequenced from one sample in a study of glioma-infiltrating T cells. TCR alpha and beta CDR3 regions were amplified from RNA using iRepertoire nested multiplex PCR. MiXCR, applied by TCRdb to the multiplex PCR reads, yields one record per CDR3 protein. Found here are 110,000 or so distinct CDR3 sequences, about 25% of them singletons; the top ten hold approximately 35%. Specimen: glioma tissue, nonneoplastic brain tissue, or PBMCs (not recorded which). The source is a human donor with low-grade glioma or glioblastoma, undergoing nonglioma brain surgery, or in good health (not recorded which).

This clonotype was found many times. The rearrangement uses TRBV2 and TRBJ2-7, with TRBD2 matching 10 bases. V was clipped by 7 bases and J by 2 bases; unmatched bases: 5. The CDR3 length is 14 residues. Germline lookup yields CDR1 SNHLY and CDR2 FYNNEI. The CDR3 here is CASKTSGTTYEQYF. The CDR3 nucleotides are TGTGCCAGCAAAACTAGCGGGACTACCTACGAGCAGTACTTC.

Turning to this clonotype: The junction does not match germline at one end; this may be a read error. The chain carries TRBV5-1 and TRBJ2-6, with D hard to call. This CDR3 has 15 amino acids. Germline V lookup: CDR1 SGHRS, CDR2 YFSETQ. The CDR3 loop reads CAISLERSGANVLTF. In DNA form, the CDR3 reads TGCGCCATCAGCTTGGAGCGCTCTGGGGCCAACGTCCTGACTTTC.

CDR3 nucleotide sequence: TGTGCCAGCAGCGCCCGAGGATACGAGCAGTACTTC. It codes for CASSARGYEQYF. V is TRBV5-4 and J is TRBJ2-7; no reliable D call. Germline CDR1 reads SGHNT; CDR2 reads YYREEE (reference sequence). This CDR3 region has 12 residues. V was cut by 4 bases and J by 4 bases, with 9 bases left in between.

This clonotype was observed many times. V is TRBV4-2 and J is TRBJ1-1; D may be TRBD1 (6 bases). This CDR3 has 15 amino acids. Germline V lookup: CDR1 LGHNA, CDR2 YNFKEQ. V gave up 4 bases and J gave up 1 base, with 13 bases separating them. The DNA for the CDR3 is TGTGCCAGCAGCCGAGGGGGACTCACGAACACTGAAGCTTTCTTT. The encoded protein is CASSRGGLTNTEAFF.

This clonotype was found many times. V and J are TRBV20-1 and TRBJ1-3, with D hard to call. This CDR3 comprises 13 residues. V lost 5 bases to trimming and J lost 0 bases, with 8 bases between them. In germline, CDR1 is DFQATT, CDR2 SNEGSKA (reference sequence). The CDR3 DNA reads as TGCAGTGCTCACAGAAACTCTGGAAACACCATATATTTT. Its protein product is CSAHRNSGNTIYF.

The V call is TRBV20-1, the J call TRBJ1-1; D unclear. In germline, CDR1 is DFQATT, CDR2 SNEGSKA (reference sequence). Deletions cut 5 bases from V and 4 bases from J, with 23 bases between. This CDR3 region has 16 residues. This chain's CDR3 is CSAWNPGHKGTTEAFF. CDR3 bases: TGCAGTGCTTGGAACCCGGGTCATAAAGGAACCACTGAAGCTTTCTTT.

This clonotype has a count of ten or more. This sequence joins TRBV6-1 and TRBJ2-3, with TRBD2 as a possible D gene (6 bases). Germline V gives CDR1 MNHNS, CDR2 SASEGT. There are 14 residues in the CDR3. Trimming left V 6 bases short and J 6 bases short, with 16 bases between. The CDR3, as DNA: TGTGCCAGCAGCGGGAGTTCCGAGGGGGATACGCAGTATTTT. It translates to CASSGSSEGDTQYF.

J is TRBJ2-1 and V is TRBV18; D call uncertain. V lost 3 bases and J lost 6, with 12 bases in between. Germline CDR1 reads KGHSH; CDR2 reads LQKENI. This CDR3 has 14 residues. The CDR3 DNA sequence: TGTGCCAGCTCACCCTCTCCCCCCCCCAATGAGCAGTTCTTC. As protein: CASSPSPPPNEQFF.

This clonotype was recorded at least ten times. The chain joins TRBV4-1 to TRBJ1-6, with 7 bases lining up with TRBD1. J lost 7 bases, V lost 4 bases, and 7 bases had no gene match. CDR3 length equals 15 residues. In germline, CDR1 is MGHRA, CDR2 YSYEKL. The CDR3 coding sequence is TGCGCCAGCAGCCCTCTCGGGACAGACAATTCACCCCTCCACTTT. Its translation is CASSPLGTDNSPLHF.

This clonotype was detected ten times or more. DNA for the CDR3: TGTGCCAGCAGTTTGGGGAGCTACAATGAGCAGTTCTTC. Amino acids: CASSLGSYNEQFF. V and J are TRBV27 and TRBJ2-1, with TRBD2 as a possible D gene (5 bases). Trimming removed 3 bases from V and 3 bases from J, with 6 bases in between. Per the germline V gene, CDR1 is MNHEY and CDR2 is SMNVEV (reference sequence). CDR3 size: 13 residues.

Notes on this clonotype: A much larger clonotype is one base distant, so this may be a read error. Given the absence of the conserved phenylalanine or tryptophan at the CDR3 end, a read error is likely. The chain has TRBV28 and TRBJ1-2; 8 bases line up with TRBD1. Per germline, CDR1 MDHEN and CDR2 SYDVKM. V shed 6 bases, J shed 10 bases, and the junction held 7 bases outside the gene matches. The CDR3 loop spans 12 amino acids. In DNA form, the CDR3 reads TGTGCCAGCAGCGGGACAGGCAGGCTCTACACCTCC. Translated: CASSGTGRLYTS.

In its sample, this clonotype was seen many times. The chain joins TRBV7-6 to TRBJ2-7; tentatively, D is TRBD1 (5 bases). The V gene lost 0 bases and the J gene lost 3 bases, with 9 bases spanning the gap. CDR3 length equals 14 residues. The V gene's germline CDR1 is SGHVS and CDR2 FNYEAQ. Here the CDR3 DNA reads TGTGCCAGCAGCTTAGCTCCAGGGAACTACGAGCAGTACTTC. It translates to CASSLAPGNYEQYF.

The sample holds many counts of this clonotype. The gene calls are TRBV29-1 and TRBJ2-3; tentatively, D is TRBD2 (5 bases). The CDR3 covers 14 residues. V was cut by 7 bases and J by 1 base, with 15 bases left in between. The germline gives CDR1 SQVTM, CDR2 ANQGSEA. CDR3 DNA sequence: TGCAGCGGTGATTCTAGCATCGGCACAGATACGCAGTATTTT. Translated: CSGDSSIGTDTQYF.

This clonotype was seen ten or more times. J is TRBJ2-1 and V is TRBV6-2 or TRBV6-3; 9 nucleotides agree with TRBD1. V lost 7 bases, J lost 4 bases, and 20 bases stayed unmatched. This CDR3 has 19 residues. Germline-derived CDR1 and CDR2 are MNHEY and SVGEGT. The CDR3 coding sequence is TGTGCCAGCACCCCGGAGACGGGACAGGGCCTATTTCGGTACAATGAGCAGTTCTTC. Protein product: CASTPETGQGLFRYNEQFF.

This clonotype was detected many times. The genes are TRBV29-1 and TRBJ2-3; D is possibly TRBD1 (6 bases). The germline V and J ends were trimmed by 3 bases and 7 bases, with 14 bases remaining between them. The germline gives CDR1 SQVTM, CDR2 ANQGSEA. The CDR3 runs 13 residues. This chain's CDR3 is CSVEPTGRNTQYF. Written as DNA, the CDR3 is TGCAGCGTTGAGCCAACAGGGCGAAATACGCAGTATTTT.

This clonotype was detected many times. This chain links TRBV7-2 with TRBJ2-2; D gene uncertain. Looked up from germline, CDR1 is SGHTA and CDR2 is FQGNSA. Trimming removed 3 bases from V and 4 bases from J, with 12 bases in between. The CDR3 loop spans 15 amino acids. CDR3 protein: CASSFGPLRTGELFF. Here the CDR3 DNA reads TGTGCCAGCAGCTTCGGACCGCTGCGCACCGGGGAGCTGTTTTTT.

Many counts were recorded for this clonotype. This sequence joins TRBV29-1 and TRBJ2-3, with D perhaps matching TRBD1 or TRBD2 (5 bases each). The CDR3 runs to 13 residues. Trimming cost V 4 bases and J 7 bases, with 15 bases left between them. From germline, CDR1 is SQVTM and CDR2 ANQGSEA. CDR3 amino acids: CSVAGPEGHTQYF. The CDR3 DNA reads as TGCAGCGTTGCTGGACCCGAGGGGCATACGCAGTATTTT.

This clonotype was found many times. This chain links TRBV5-6 with TRBJ1-3; D is unresolved. The CDR3 has 11 amino acids. Germline CDR1 SGHDT, CDR2 YYEEEE. V lost 5 bases to trimming and J lost 7 bases, with 7 bases between them. This CDR3 reads CASSTRNTIYF. DNA of the CDR3: TGTGCCAGCAGTACGCGGAACACCATATATTTT.

With respect to this clonotype: A much larger clonotype is one base distant, so this may be a read error. The conserved phenylalanine or tryptophan normally closing the CDR3 is absent here, so this likely arose from a read error. The chain's CDR3 is CASSWDRAFYGYTL. The DNA of the CDR3 is TGTGCCAGCAGTTGGGACAGGGCCTTCTATGGCTACACCCTC. The gene calls are TRBV5-6 and TRBJ1-2, with 9 bases identical to TRBD1. Germline V gene data show CDR1 as SGHDT and CDR2 as YYEEEE. With V trimmed by 5 bases and J by 4 bases, 6 bases remained unmatched. The CDR3 loop spans 14 amino acids.

To note about this clonotype: Just one base apart from a much larger clone, this may be a read error. This chain's CDR3 is CSVLNGAETQYF. For the CDR3, the DNA is TGCAGCGTCTTAAACGGGGCTGAGACCCAGTACTTC. The rearrangement links TRBV29-1 to TRBJ2-5; D could derive from TRBD1 or TRBD2 (5 bases each). Germline V CDR1 and CDR2: SQVTM, ANQGSEA. The CDR3 loop spans 12 amino acids. The V gene lost 6 bases and the J gene lost 5 bases, with 13 bases spanning the gap.

This clonotype occurred once. A single base separates this from a much larger clone, so it may be a read error. The rearrangement links TRBV4-1 to TRBJ1-6; TRBD1 might be the D (5 bases). This CDR3 spans 15 amino acids. Per germline, CDR1 MGHRA and CDR2 YSYEKL. The CDR3 coding sequence is TGCGCCAGCAGCTCGGGACTTGCGGGAAATTCACACCTCCACTTT. It is translated as CASSSGLAGNSHLHF.

On this clonotype itself: A much larger clone differs by one base, so this may be a read error. This rearrangement joins TRBV4-2 to TRBJ2-4, with D possibly TRBD2 on 6 matching bases. Germline assignment: CDR1 LGHNA and CDR2 YNFKEQ. This CDR3 is 17 amino acids long. The CDR3 is CASSPSGLSTAKNIRYF. CDR3 bases: TGTGCCAGCAGCCCGTCGGGACTCTCGACAGCCAAAAACATTCGGTACTTC.

This clonotype has a count of ten or more. The rearrangement joins TRBV18 to TRBJ2-3; D is unclear. The CDR3 runs 14 residues. V lost 3 bases, J lost 0 bases, and 7 bases lay in between. Germline V CDR1 and CDR2: KGHSH, LQKENI. CDR3 sequence reads: CASSPNYSTDTQYF. Written as DNA, the CDR3 is TGTGCCAGCTCACCGAATTATAGCACAGATACGCAGTATTTT.

In its sample, this clonotype was seen many times. The rearrangement links TRBV29-1 to TRBJ1-2; tentatively, D is TRBD1 (5 bases). V dropped 6 bases and J dropped 5 bases, with 16 bases sitting between them. This CDR3 comprises 13 residues. The germline CDR1 and CDR2 sequences are SQVTM and ANQGSEA. CDR3 sequence: CSVGTLIGYGYTF. The CDR3 bases are TGCAGCGTAGGGACTCTAATCGGGTATGGCTACACCTTC.

This clonotype has at least ten counts. The V and J genes are TRBV19 and TRBJ2-7; 9 bases align to TRBD1. The germline V gene has CDR1 LNHDA and CDR2 SQIVND (reference sequence). The CDR3 consists of 13 residues. Germline trimming cut 8 bases from V and 6 bases from J; bases unmatched to any gene: 8. The CDR3 spells CASGQGNPPEQYF. CDR3 DNA sequence: TGTGCCAGTGGACAGGGGAACCCTCCCGAGCAGTACTTC.

This clonotype was seen a handful of times. An end of the junction differs from the germline gene, which may be a read error. The chain links TRBV4-2 to TRBJ2-7, with D unresolved. CDR1 is LGHNA, CDR2 YNFKEQ, per germline. This CDR3 spans 14 amino acids. The CDR3: CASSQVGSPNLKNF. The CDR3 DNA reads TGTGCCAGCAGCCAAGTCGGTTCTCCTAACTTAAAGAACTTC.

Concerning this clonotype: This could be a read error, since a much larger clone is one nucleotide away. The chain is built from TRBV4-1 and TRBJ2-7, with TRBD2 matching 16 bases. The germline gives CDR1 MGHRA, CDR2 YSYEKL. J was trimmed by 2 bases and V by 8 bases; bases with no gene match: 12. This CDR3 region has 18 residues. Here the CDR3 reads CASGPYGTSGRGTYEQYF. The CDR3 DNA reads as TGCGCCAGCGGCCCCTACGGGACTAGCGGGAGGGGCACCTACGAGCAGTACTTC.